Presented here are 28 T cell receptor beta chains from one specimen sequenced in a study of blood T cell repertoires in COVID-19. Profiling relied on immunoSEQ multiplex PCR, and the TCRdb table lists in-frame clones only, not all of them. The sample lists around 300,000 clones, around 86% occurring once. The sample was peripheral blood. Receptors were obtained from a woman younger than 45 with active or convalescent COVID-19.

V and J are TRBV6-5 and TRBJ2-7; TRBD2 might be the D (6 bases). Germline CDR1 reads MNHEY; CDR2 reads SVGAGI. The CDR3 loop spans 14 amino acids. The V and J ends lost 8 bases and 7 bases respectively, with 21 bases between them. The CDR3 protein is CASAPPGALGEQYF. For the CDR3, the DNA is TGTGCCAGCGCCCCACCGGGAGCCCTAGGGGAGCAGTACTTC.

The V call is TRBV5-1, the J call TRBJ1-1; tentatively, D is TRBD1 (6 bases). From germline, CDR1 is SGHRS and CDR2 YFSETQ. This CDR3 comprises 14 residues. V gave up 0 bases and J gave up 10 bases, with 16 bases separating them. CDR3 region: CASSLVGQPEGAFF. In DNA, the CDR3 is TGCGCCAGCAGCTTGGTTGGACAGCCCGAGGGAGCTTTCTTT.

This clone was seen more than once but under ten times. The J gene is TRBJ1-2, the V gene TRBV28; maybe TRBD1 (6 bases). Trimming left V 6 bases short and J 0 bases short, with 11 bases between. The CDR3 sequence is 14 residues long. The germline V gene has CDR1 MDHEN and CDR2 SYDVKM. The CDR3 loop reads CASRPQGPNYGYTF. CDR3 in DNA: TGTGCCAGCAGACCACAGGGCCCTAACTATGGCTACACCTTC.

This chain uses TRBV5-4 with TRBJ2-2, with 10 positions matching TRBD2. CDR1 SGHNT and CDR2 YYREEE come from the germline V gene (reference sequence). CDR3 length equals 17 residues. V trimming: 0 bases; J trimming: 1 base; junction bases outside the gene matches: 3. CDR3 nucleotide sequence: TGTGCCAGCAGCTTGGGGCTAGCGGGGGTGAACACCGGGGAGCTGTTTTTT. Translation gives CASSLGLAGVNTGELFF.

In DNA, the CDR3 is TGTGCCAGCAGCGTGGGACAGGGTAATATTGGGAATCAGCCCCAGCATTTT. Translated, it gives CASSVGQGNIGNQPQHF. The chain is built from TRBV28 and TRBJ1-5; TRBD1 matches 9 bases. The CDR3 has 17 amino acids. The germline V gene has CDR1 MDHEN and CDR2 SYDVKM. After removal of 6 bases from V and 4 bases from J, the junction contained 13 bases not matched to a gene.

The count of this clone is one. The V and J genes are TRBV18 and TRBJ2-5; D remains ambiguous. V lost 4 bases, J lost 2 bases, and 14 bases lay in between. Germline V gene sequence: CDR1 KGHSH, CDR2 LQKENI. The CDR3 covers 15 residues. The CDR3 sequence is CASSLNLFEQETQYF. The CDR3 DNA reads as TGTGCCAGCTCACTCAACCTCTTCGAGCAAGAGACCCAGTACTTC.

The chain joins TRBV9 to TRBJ2-5; 11 nucleotides agree with TRBD2. The germline V gene has CDR1 SGDLS and CDR2 YYNGEE. V lost 4 bases and J lost 1; bases outside the gene matches: 9. This CDR3 is 17 amino acids long. The CDR3 coding sequence is TGTGCCAGCAGCCTTAGTCTAGCGGGGGGCCTCCAAGAGACCCAGTACTTC. Translation gives CASSLSLAGGLQETQYF.

In its sample, this clone was seen a few times. J is TRBJ2-3 and V is TRBV7-3; 7 bases match TRBD2. Germline V gene sequence: CDR1 SGHTA, CDR2 FQGTGA. CDR3 length: 16 residues. J was trimmed by 1 base and V by 3 bases; bases with no gene match: 7. Here the CDR3 reads CASSLGRDRRTDTQYF. The CDR3 region has the DNA TGTGCCAGCAGCTTGGGGAGGGATCGGCGCACAGATACGCAGTATTTT.

The V and J genes are TRBV6-5 and TRBJ2-2; maybe TRBD1 (6 bases). Germline loops: CDR1 MNHEY, CDR2 SVGAGI. The V end lost 2 bases, the J end lost 0 bases, and 7 bases lay between the germline ends. This CDR3 region has 15 residues. This CDR3 reads CASSYQGTNTGELFF. The CDR3 DNA is TGTGCCAGCAGTTACCAGGGGACGAACACCGGGGAGCTGTTTTTT.

The chain links TRBV10-3 to TRBJ2-3, with 12 nucleotides matching TRBD2. This CDR3 contains 16 residues. After removal of 7 bases from V and 5 bases from J, the junction contained 10 bases not matched to a gene. Germline V gene sequence: CDR1 ENHRY, CDR2 SYGVKD. In nucleotides, the CDR3 is TGTGCCATCAAGCCGACTAGCGGGGGTTCTATAGATACGCAGTATTTT. It codes for CAIKPTSGGSIDTQYF.

This clone was counted a few times. CDR3 nucleotides: TGTGCCAGCAGCCCTGGTGCCGGGACAGATCAGCCCCAGCATTTT. Protein: CASSPGAGTDQPQHF. The V gene is TRBV21-1, the J gene TRBJ1-5; TRBD1 is the table's D call and was not checked against the DNA. TRBV21-1 is shown as a pseudogene. This CDR3 spans 15 amino acids.

This clone came up a few times. The chain carries TRBV20-1 and TRBJ1-1; D gene ambiguous. This CDR3 has 11 residues. Trimming took off 4 bases at V and 8 bases at J, with 11 bases between the two ends. Germline CDR1 DFQATT, CDR2 SNEGSKA (reference sequence). The CDR3 spells CSANAVVEAFF. In DNA form, the CDR3 reads TGCAGTGCTAATGCGGTAGTGGAAGCTTTCTTT.

This chain links TRBV10-3 with TRBJ1-2; TRBD1 matches 7 bases. The junction had 6 bases not matched to a gene; V was cut back by 10 bases and J by 7 bases. The germline V gene has CDR1 ENHRY and CDR2 SYGVKD. CDR3 size: 11 residues. CDR3 loop: CATGGGGGYTF. As DNA, the CDR3 is TGTGCCACCGGAGGGGGCGGTGGCTACACCTTC.

This clone was detected once. The rearrangement links TRBV7-2 to TRBJ1-2; D not resolved. The V end lost 4 bases, the J end lost 8 bases, and 14 bases lay between the germline ends. Germline assignment: CDR1 SGHTA and CDR2 FQGNSA. The CDR3 is 13 residues long. DNA of the CDR3: TGTGCCAGCAGCTCTTTGGCTTCCGGGGGCTACACCTTC. The encoded protein is CASSSLASGGYTF. Full variable domain (rest looked up from reference TRBV7-2 and TRBJ1-2): GAGVSQSPSNKVTEKGKDVELRCDPISGHTALYWYRQSLGQGLEFLIYFQGNSAPDKSGLPSDRFSAERTGGSVSTLTIQRTQQEDSAVYLCASSSLASGGYTFGSGTRLTVV.

This clone was detected once. The genes are TRBV5-6 and TRBJ1-2, with D tentatively TRBD1 (5 bases). The CDR3 has 14 residues. The V end lost 3 bases, the J end lost 5 bases, and 14 bases lay between the germline ends. Germline assignment: CDR1 SGHDT and CDR2 YYEEEE. CDR3 sequence (DNA): TGTGCCAGCAGCTCTCGACAGCCTTCTTATGGCTACACCTTC. This translates into CASSSRQPSYGYTF.

The J gene is TRBJ2-3, the V gene TRBV28, with TRBD2 matching 9 bases. V was pared by 1 base and J by 3 bases, with 11 bases of the junction left unmatched. Germline loops: CDR1 MDHEN, CDR2 SYDVKM. The CDR3 has 18 residues. The CDR3 sequence is CASSLYGGGAPLTDTQYF. CDR3 bases: TGTGCCAGCAGTTTATATGGCGGGGGGGCCCCGTTGACAGATACGCAGTATTTT.

The gene calls are TRBV6-2 or TRBV6-3 and TRBJ2-1; weak D call: TRBD1 (6 bases). This CDR3 contains 16 residues. Germline CDR1 MNHEY, CDR2 SVGEGT. The V end was cut by 2 bases, the J end by 5 bases, with 16 bases between. The CDR3 spells CASSYPDSETHNEQFF. CDR3 in DNA: TGTGCCAGCAGTTACCCGGACAGTGAGACCCACAATGAGCAGTTCTTC.

The chain combines TRBV7-9 with TRBJ2-3; 9 nucleotides align to TRBD2. The CDR3 is 16 amino acids. V dropped 1 base and J dropped 1; count of bases not matched to a gene: 3. Germline V gene lookup returns CDR1 SEHNR and CDR2 FQNEAQ (reference sequence). The CDR3 bases are TGTGCCAGCAGCTTAGGAGCTAGCGGGGGCACAGATACGCAGTATTTT. It translates to CASSLGASGGTDTQYF.

This chain connects TRBV18 to TRBJ1-5, with a weak D call TRBD1 (5 bases). Trimming took 9 bases from V and 6 from J, leaving 21 bases between them. Germline V gives CDR1 KGHSH, CDR2 LQKENI. The CDR3 sequence is 15 residues long. CDR3 DNA sequence: TGTGCCAGTCAAGCCGCCTGGCAGGGCGGTCAGCCCCAGCATTTT. The encoded protein is CASQAAWQGGQPQHF.

V and J are TRBV19 and TRBJ1-1, with TRBD1 matching over 7 bases. In germline, CDR1 is LNHDA, CDR2 SQIVND (reference sequence). This CDR3 has 15 amino acids. J lost 2 bases, V lost 7 bases, and 10 bases had no gene match. The CDR3 sequence: CASTQGDRANTEAFF. The DNA for the CDR3 is TGTGCCAGTACTCAAGGAGACAGGGCTAACACTGAAGCTTTCTTT.

This clone was seen just once. V and J are TRBV3-1 (or the pseudogene TRBV3-2) and TRBJ2-1; D remains unclear. Germline V lookup: CDR1 LGHDT, CDR2 YNNKEL (reference sequence). The CDR3 runs to 17 residues. With 4 bases removed from V and 0 bases from J, the gap between germline ends came to 16 bases. DNA for the CDR3: TGTGCCAGCAGCCTGGTGACGGGTTCTAGCTCCTACAATGAGCAGTTCTTC. Amino acids: CASSLVTGSSSYNEQFF.

This rearrangement joins TRBV19 to TRBJ2-1; TRBD1 matches 10 bases. CDR1 and CDR2 from the germline V gene are LNHDA and SQIVND (reference sequence). This CDR3 spans 15 amino acids. Losses at the gene ends were 5 bases for V and 7 bases for J; bases not matched to a gene: 8. The CDR3 DNA reads TGTGCCAGTAGTGGACCGGGACAGGGGTCGAATGAGCAGTTCTTC. It yields the protein CASSGPGQGSNEQFF.

The V gene is TRBV7-2, the J gene TRBJ1-6; 7 nucleotides match TRBD1. CDR1 and CDR2 from the germline V gene are SGHTA and FQGNSA. Trimming removed 3 bases from V and 8 bases from J; junction bases left unmatched: 7. The CDR3 has 15 residues. The CDR3 region is CASSLEGAAHSPLHF. The CDR3, as DNA: TGTGCCAGCAGCTTGGAGGGGGCAGCCCATTCACCCCTCCACTTT.

The CDR3 DNA sequence: TGTGCCAGCAGTGTAAAGACAGTTGACTCCTATAATTCACCCCTCCACTTT. It codes for CASSVKTVDSYNSPLHF. J is TRBJ1-6 and V is TRBV25-1; D perhaps matches TRBD1 (5 bases). The CDR3 spans 17 residues. Trimming took 4 bases from V and 0 from J, leaving 13 bases between them. Germline CDR1 MGHDK, CDR2 SYGVNS.

The chain couples TRBV18 to TRBJ2-7, with TRBD2 identical over 8 bases. Looked up from germline, CDR1 is KGHSH and CDR2 is LQKENI. This CDR3 comprises 16 residues. The ends lost 4 bases at V and 0 bases at J; junction bases unmatched: 8. The CDR3 DNA is TGTGCCAGCTCACACCAGACTAGCGCTGGCTCCTACGAGCAGTACTTC. Translation: CASSHQTSAGSYEQYF.

The V gene is TRBV4-2, the J gene TRBJ2-7, with 7 nucleotides matching TRBD1. The CDR3 has 13 amino acids. CDR1 LGHNA and CDR2 YNFKEQ come from the germline V gene. V lost 1 base, J lost 5 bases, and 2 bases stayed unmatched. DNA of the CDR3: TGTGCCAGCAGCCAAGGGCAGGGGGACGAGCAGTACTTC. Its translation is CASSQGQGDEQYF.

This chain connects TRBV19 to TRBJ1-6, with 7 bases fitting TRBD1. Per the germline V gene, CDR1 is LNHDA and CDR2 is SQIVND (reference sequence). The CDR3 spans 16 residues. V was pared by 7 bases and J by 7 bases, with 13 bases of the junction left unmatched. The CDR3 DNA sequence: TGTGCCAGTACCCGTCAAGGGGGGACAGTGAATTCACCCCTCCACTTT. Residues: CASTRQGGTVNSPLHF.

The chain recombines TRBV30 with TRBJ1-2; 11 bases are shared with TRBD1. The V gene end was trimmed by 4 bases and the J gene end by 3 bases; junction bases not matched to a gene: 4. The germline V gene has CDR1 GTSNPN and CDR2 SVGIG (reference sequence). This CDR3 has 14 residues. The CDR3 nucleotides read TGTGCCTGGACCCGGACAGGGGGCTACTATGGCTACACCTTC. Its translation: CAWTRTGGYYGYTF.